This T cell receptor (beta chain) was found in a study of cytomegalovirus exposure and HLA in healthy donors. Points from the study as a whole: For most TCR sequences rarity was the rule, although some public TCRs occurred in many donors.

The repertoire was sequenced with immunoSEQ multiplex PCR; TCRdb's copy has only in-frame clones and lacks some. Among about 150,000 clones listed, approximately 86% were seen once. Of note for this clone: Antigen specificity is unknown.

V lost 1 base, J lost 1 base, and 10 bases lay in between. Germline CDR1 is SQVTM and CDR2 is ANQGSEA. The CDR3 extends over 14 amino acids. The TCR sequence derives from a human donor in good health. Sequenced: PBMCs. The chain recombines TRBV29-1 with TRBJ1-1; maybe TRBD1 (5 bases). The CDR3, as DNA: TGCAGCGTTGAAGGGTCAGGGTGGAACACTGAAGCTTTCTTT. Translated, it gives CSVEGSGWNTEAFF.